The 32 T cell receptor beta chains listed next were all sequenced from one sample in a study of siplizumab effects on memory and regulatory T cells. Sequencing was performed with immunoSEQ multiplex PCR; in TCRdb, only in-frame clones are kept and a portion is missing. Of about 80,000 clones in the sample, about 95% were seen once. Sequencing was carried out using CD8+ T cells sorted from blood. Every receptor here comes from a human donor in good health.

This chain links TRBV10-1 with TRBJ2-5; 10 bases match TRBD1. The length of the CDR3 is 14 residues. CDR1 is WNHNN, CDR2 SYGVQD, per germline (reference sequence). Trimming cost V 4 bases and J 5 bases; bases outside gene matches: 4. CDR3 coding DNA: TGCGCCAGCAGTGTGGACAGGGGGTCGGAGACCCAGTACTTC. It specifies CASSVDRGSETQYF.

With respect to this clone: The same CDR3 also results from other DNA sequences found in this sample. The gene calls are TRBV27 and TRBJ1-5; no definite D call. The CDR3 runs 13 residues. The germline V gene has CDR1 MNHEY and CDR2 SMNVEV (reference sequence). The V gene lost 6 bases and the J gene lost 7 bases, with 13 bases spanning the gap. CDR3 sequence (DNA): TGTGCCAGCAGCCCAGCCCTCCAACAGCCCCAGCATTTT. Protein: CASSPALQQPQHF.

This clone has just one count. The genes are TRBV19 and TRBJ2-3; 7 bases line up with TRBD1. The CDR3 consists of 19 residues. CDR1 is LNHDA, CDR2 SQIVND, per germline (reference sequence). J lost 0 bases, V lost 5 bases, and 17 bases had no gene match. CDR3 protein: CASSLTRNPTGFSTDTQYF. Written as DNA, the CDR3 is TGTGCCAGTAGTTTAACCCGGAATCCGACAGGGTTTAGCACAGATACGCAGTATTTT. Supplemented by reference TRBV19 and TRBJ2-3, the full variable domain reads DGGITQSPKYLFRKEGQNVTLSCEQNLNHDAMYWYRQDPGQGLRLIYYSQIVNDFQKGDIAEGYSVSREKKESFPLTVTSAQKNPTAFYLCASSLTRNPTGFSTDTQYFGPGTRLTVL.

The genes are TRBV7-9 and TRBJ2-1; 8 nucleotides match TRBD2. The ends lost 1 base at V and 8 bases at J; junction bases unmatched: 1. This CDR3 has 13 residues. CDR1 and CDR2 (germline): SEHNR, FQNEAQ (reference sequence). CDR3 in amino acids: CASSLGTSYEQFF. For the CDR3, the DNA is TGTGCCAGCAGCTTAGGGACTAGCTATGAGCAGTTCTTC.

The genes are TRBV10-1 and TRBJ2-3, with 7 positions matching TRBD1. The ends lost 2 bases at V and 5 bases at J; junction bases unmatched: 13. CDR3 length: 17 residues. Germline CDR1 WNHNN, CDR2 SYGVQD (reference sequence). CDR3 sequence reads: CASSESDRVENLDTQYF. In nucleotides, the CDR3 is TGCGCCAGCAGTGAGAGTGACAGGGTGGAAAATTTAGATACGCAGTATTTT.

The rearrangement uses TRBV9 and TRBJ2-2; 11 bases line up with TRBD1. Trimming at V came to 2 bases and at J to 2 bases, leaving 5 bases not matched to a gene. The CDR3 is made up of 17 amino acids. Germline assignment: CDR1 SGDLS and CDR2 YYNGEE. CDR3 sequence reads: CASSVKGQGGNTGELFF. The DNA for the CDR3 is TGTGCCAGCAGCGTTAAGGGACAGGGGGGCAACACCGGGGAGCTGTTTTTT.

This sequence joins TRBV29-1 and TRBJ1-1; 8 bases agree with TRBD1. CDR1 and CDR2 (germline): SQVTM, ANQGSEA. The trim removed 0 bases at V and 11 bases at J, leaving 8 bases unmatched. The CDR3 totals 13 residues. The CDR3 loop reads CSVEDSQGAGAFF. The CDR3 nucleotides read TGCAGCGTTGAAGATAGTCAGGGGGCCGGTGCTTTCTTT.

The J gene is TRBJ2-5, the V gene TRBV10-2; 10 positions agree with TRBD2. The CDR3 is 13 residues long. Per the germline V gene, CDR1 is WSHSY and CDR2 is SAAADI. Unmatched junction bases numbered 4, after V lost 9 bases and J lost 3 bases. CDR3 nucleotide sequence: TGCGCCAGTTCACTAGCGGGAAAAGAGACCCAGTACTTC. Encoded protein: CASSLAGKETQYF.

The rearrangement uses TRBV19 and TRBJ2-7, with TRBD2 as a possible D gene (5 bases). V gave up 5 bases and J gave up 3 bases, with 14 bases separating them. This CDR3 contains 14 residues. Per germline, CDR1 LNHDA and CDR2 SQIVND (reference sequence). CDR3 residues: CASSPALGLYEQYF. The CDR3 nucleotides are TGTGCCAGTAGTCCTGCGCTAGGACTCTACGAGCAGTACTTC.

This clone was seen a handful of times. V is TRBV30 and J is TRBJ1-1, with TRBD1 matching over 7 bases. The CDR3 spans 13 residues. Germline assignment: CDR1 GTSNPN and CDR2 SVGIG (reference sequence). Trimming at V came to 4 bases and at J to 3 bases, leaving 5 bases not matched to a gene. The CDR3 nucleotides are TGTGCCTGGAACGGACAGGCGTACACTGAAGCTTTCTTT. Residues: CAWNGQAYTEAFF.

This chain connects TRBV2 to TRBJ2-7; D gene unclear. The CDR3 extends over 11 amino acids. Germline CDR1 SNHLY, CDR2 FYNNEI. V was pared by 10 bases and J by 7 bases, with 14 bases between. CDR3 protein: CAIQMPKEQYF. For the CDR3, the DNA is TGTGCCATCCAGATGCCCAAGGAGCAGTACTTC.

The rearrangement joins TRBV6-4 to TRBJ2-1; possibly TRBD1 or TRBD2 for D (5 bases each). Germline CDR1 reads MRHNA; CDR2 reads SNTAGT. V gave up 7 bases and J gave up 9 bases, with 13 bases separating them. This CDR3 has 12 amino acids. CDR3 in amino acids: CASKQGAGEQFF. The CDR3 DNA is TGTGCCAGCAAGCAAGGGGCGGGTGAGCAGTTCTTC.

This chain uses TRBV7-3 with TRBJ1-2; 9 bases fit TRBD1. With V trimmed by 3 bases and J by 6 bases, 2 bases remained unmatched. The CDR3 contains 13 residues. The V gene's germline CDR1 is SGHTA and CDR2 FQGTGA. The CDR3 loop reads CASSFGTGHGYTF. The CDR3, as DNA: TGTGCCAGCAGCTTCGGGACAGGGCATGGCTACACCTTC. Complete variable domain (other parts from reference TRBV7-3 and TRBJ1-2): GAGVSQTPSNKVTEKGKYVELRCDPISGHTALYWYRQSLGQGPEFLIYFQGTGAADDSGLPNDRFFAVRPEGSVSTLKIQRTERGDSAVYLCASSFGTGHGYTFGSGTRLTVV.

This rearrangement joins TRBV6-6 to TRBJ2-5, with D tentatively TRBD1 or TRBD2 (6 bases each). The germline CDR1 and CDR2 sequences are MNHNY and SVGAGI (reference sequence). This CDR3 contains 14 residues. V shed 4 bases and J shed 5 bases, with 14 bases lying between them. The CDR3 reads CASSFSRGHETQYF. The CDR3 DNA sequence: TGTGCCAGCAGTTTCTCCCGGGGGCACGAGACCCAGTACTTC.

The chain links TRBV5-1 to TRBJ2-7; D unclear. The CDR3 totals 12 residues. Trimming shortened V by 4 bases and J by 2 bases, and 7 bases separated the two germline ends. Germline V CDR1 and CDR2: SGHRS, YFSETQ. CDR3 amino acids: CASSAGPYEQYF. Written as DNA, the CDR3 is TGCGCCAGCAGCGCAGGACCCTACGAGCAGTACTTC.

The chain uses TRBV28 and TRBJ2-7; TRBD2 is a possible D gene (5 bases). CDR3 length: 13 amino acids. V lost 6 bases and J lost 3, with 12 bases in between. Per germline, CDR1 MDHEN and CDR2 SYDVKM. The CDR3 coding sequence is TGTGCCAGCAGATCCGGGAATAACTACGAGCAGTACTTC. Its translation is CASRSGNNYEQYF.

The rearrangement joins TRBV19 to TRBJ1-5; D is unresolved. Trimming removed 1 base at V and 7 bases at J, with 11 bases between. Germline loops: CDR1 LNHDA, CDR2 SQIVND (reference sequence). The CDR3 covers 14 residues. CDR3 sequence reads: CASSIVGDGQPQHF. The CDR3 DNA sequence: TGTGCCAGTAGTATAGTTGGGGATGGACAGCCCCAGCATTTT.

The chain carries TRBV2 and TRBJ1-2, with 7 positions matching TRBD1. This CDR3 has 14 residues. The junction had 6 bases not matched to a gene; V was cut back by 6 bases and J by 2 bases. Germline V CDR1 and CDR2: SNHLY, FYNNEI. DNA for the CDR3: TGTGCCAGCAGGACGGACAGGAGCAACTATGGCTACACCTTC. Its translation is CASRTDRSNYGYTF.

The chain links TRBV27 to TRBJ2-1, with a possible D match to TRBD2 (6 bases). This CDR3 region has 15 residues. The germline V gene encodes CDR1 MNHEY and CDR2 SMNVEV (reference sequence). Between the trimmed V and J ends, which lost 2 bases and 6 bases, there was a span of 14 bases. As DNA, the CDR3 is TGTGCCAGCAGTTTAACTAGCCTAGGATCCAATGAGCAGTTCTTC. Its translation: CASSLTSLGSNEQFF.

This clone was recorded once. V and J are TRBV4-1 and TRBJ2-1; possibly TRBD1 for D (5 bases). The CDR3 has 15 amino acids. The germline CDR1 and CDR2 sequences are MGHRA and YSYEKL. The germline V and J ends were trimmed by 1 base and 8 bases, with 15 bases remaining between them. The DNA of the CDR3 is TGCGCCAGCAGCCAAGGGGGCCGGCTGCTCGATGAGCAGTTCTTC. It specifies CASSQGGRLLDEQFF.

This chain uses TRBV5-5 with TRBJ2-3, with D possibly matching TRBD1 (5 bases). The CDR3 consists of 14 residues. Germline V lookup: CDR1 SGHKS, CDR2 YYEKEE (reference sequence). V was shortened by 2 bases and J by 5 bases, with 12 bases between the two germline ends. In nucleotides, the CDR3 is TGTGCCAGCAGCTTCAGTGGGGCAGGAGATACGCAGTATTTT. Its translation: CASSFSGAGDTQYF.

The J gene is TRBJ2-5, the V gene TRBV7-2; possibly TRBD1 or TRBD2 for D (6 bases each). Germline CDR1 reads SGHTA; CDR2 reads FQGNSA. The CDR3 covers 14 residues. The ends were cut back, 2 bases at V and 5 bases at J, with 12 bases in the middle. The CDR3 coding sequence is TGTGCCAGCAGCTTAATGGTAGGGGGGGAGACCCAGTACTTC. Translated: CASSLMVGGETQYF.

The chain couples TRBV9 to TRBJ2-7, with D maybe TRBD2 (5 bases). The CDR3 contains 15 residues. V lost 0 bases to trimming and J lost 1 base, with 11 bases between them. Germline CDR1 reads SGDLS; CDR2 reads YYNGEE. CDR3 coding DNA: TGTGCCAGCAGCGTAGGTAATAGCGCTTCCTACGAGCAGTACTTC. Its protein is CASSVGNSASYEQYF.

J is TRBJ2-2 and V is TRBV6-5, with D hard to call. V was cut by 6 bases and J by 6 bases, with 11 bases left in between. The CDR3 sequence is 13 residues long. CDR1 is MNHEY, CDR2 SVGAGI, per germline. The CDR3: CASRPFLAGELFF. In DNA form, the CDR3 reads TGTGCCAGCAGGCCATTTCTAGCCGGGGAGCTGTTTTTT.

The chain uses TRBV29-1 and TRBJ2-1, with TRBD2 matching 10 bases. V was pared by 5 bases and J by 6 bases, with 4 bases of the junction left unmatched. CDR3 length equals 13 residues. In germline, CDR1 is SQVTM, CDR2 ANQGSEA. The CDR3 nucleotides are TGCAGCGTTCGCCTAGCGGGAGTCAATGAGCAGTTCTTC. This codes for CSVRLAGVNEQFF.

J is TRBJ2-7 and V is TRBV4-1; the D gene is possibly TRBD2 (7 bases). V dropped 5 bases and J dropped 3 bases, with 17 bases sitting between them. This CDR3 is built from 15 residues. CDR1 is MGHRA, CDR2 YSYEKL, per germline. The CDR3 DNA sequence: TGCGCCAGCAGCTCCAAGAGAGGGGGGGACTACGAGCAGTACTTC. As protein: CASSSKRGGDYEQYF.

V usage is TRBV7-3 and J usage is TRBJ2-1; D not certain. The V and J ends lost 5 bases and 7 bases respectively, with 12 bases between them. The CDR3 totals 13 residues. Germline CDR1 and CDR2: SGHTA and FQGTGA. CDR3 in DNA: TGTGCCAGCAGCGCTGGCAGTGGTAATGAGCAGTTCTTC. Translated, it gives CASSAGSGNEQFF.

The chain employs TRBV27 and TRBJ2-3; the match to TRBD2 covers 9 bases. Germline V gene data show CDR1 as MNHEY and CDR2 as SMNVEV (reference sequence). With 4 bases clipped from V and 6 bases from J, the junction kept 8 bases outside the gene matches. The CDR3 is 15 residues long. This CDR3 is CASSSIAGVRDTQYF. The CDR3 coding sequence is TGTGCCAGCAGTTCCATAGCGGGAGTTAGGGATACGCAGTATTTT.

CDR3 bases: TGCGCCAGCAGCTTGGTAACTATTGAGGACGAGCAGTACTTC. This codes for CASSLVTIEDEQYF. This chain connects TRBV5-1 to TRBJ2-7; D gene ambiguous. The length of the CDR3 is 14 residues. Trimming removed 0 bases at V and 5 bases at J, with 12 bases between. CDR1 and CDR2 from the germline V gene are SGHRS and YFSETQ.

The chain links TRBV2 to TRBJ2-4; tentative D call: TRBD2 (6 bases). Trimming stripped 0 bases from V and 6 bases from J, with 12 bases between. Germline CDR1 is SNHLY and CDR2 is FYNNEI. This CDR3 has 15 amino acids. The CDR3 sequence is CASSEALGLLNIQYF. The CDR3 DNA follows: TGTGCCAGCAGTGAAGCCCTGGGACTTCTAAACATTCAGTACTTC.

The chain is built from TRBV10-3 and TRBJ2-7, with TRBD2 matching 7 bases. After removal of 4 bases from V and 0 bases from J, the junction contained 15 bases not matched to a gene. Germline V CDR1 and CDR2: ENHRY, SYGVKD. This CDR3 spans 18 amino acids. CDR3 DNA sequence: TGTGCCATCAGTGGGGCTCCCCTGACTAGCTCGGACTCCTACGAGCAGTACTTC. It specifies CAISGAPLTSSDSYEQYF.

In nucleotides, the CDR3 is TGTGCCAGCAGCGTAGTGAGCGGGAGAGACTCCTACAATGAGCAGTTCTTC. Translation gives CASSVVSGRDSYNEQFF. The chain employs TRBV9 and TRBJ2-1; 8 positions agree with TRBD2. The CDR3 runs to 17 residues. V was clipped by 0 bases and J by 0 bases; unmatched bases: 5. Germline CDR1 reads SGDLS; CDR2 reads YYNGEE. The full variable domain, in which reference TRBV9 and TRBJ2-1 provide the parts outside the CDR3, is DSGVTQTPKHLITATGQRVTLRCSPRSGDLSVYWYQQSLDQGLQFLIQYYNGEERAKGNILERFSAQQFPDLHSELNLSSLELGDSALYFCASSVVSGRDSYNEQFFGPGTRLTVL.